These 17 T cell receptor beta chains share one sample of origin, sequenced in a study of shared clonotypes between healthy human individuals. Profiling relied on immunoSEQ multiplex PCR, and the TCRdb table lists in-frame clones only, not all of them. The repertoire holds about 1.5 million clones, with 95% to 99% as singletons. Sequencing used naive CD4+ T cells sorted from blood. Indicated subset: CD45RA+ positively selected. The receptors here all came from a young man in good health.

The chain couples TRBV11-2 to TRBJ2-1; TRBD2 aligns across 11 bases. The CDR3 has 17 residues. The V and J ends lost 5 bases and 4 bases, in that order; junction bases with no gene match: 10. Per germline, CDR1 SGHAT and CDR2 FQNNGV. The CDR3 region has the DNA TGTGCCAGCAGCGCTACTAGCGGGGGATGGGTATACAATGAGCAGTTCTTC. It yields the protein CASSATSGGWVYNEQFF.

This chain connects TRBV7-9 to TRBJ2-3, with 13 nucleotides matching TRBD2. The CDR3 runs to 18 residues. The J segment lost 2 bases and the V segment lost 1 base, leaving 6 bases of the junction unmatched. CDR1 and CDR2 from the germline V gene are SEHNR and FQNEAQ (reference sequence). DNA of the CDR3: TGTGCCAGCAGCTTAGGTCCCGGACTAGCGGGGGCCACAGATACGCAGTATTTT. It encodes CASSLGPGLAGATDTQYF.

The chain uses TRBV30 and TRBJ1-1; D is unclear. The length of the CDR3 is 17 residues. Germline CDR1 GTSNPN, CDR2 SVGIG (reference sequence). V gave up 0 bases and J gave up 0 bases, with 17 bases separating them. This chain's CDR3 is CAWSVLFREAMNTEAFF. The CDR3 DNA is TGTGCCTGGAGTGTACTGTTCCGGGAAGCAATGAACACTGAAGCTTTCTTT.

Concerning this clone itself: This same CDR3 is encoded by further DNA sequences in the sample. V usage is TRBV5-1 and J usage is TRBJ2-3; 9 bases fit TRBD1. Trimming at V came to 0 bases and at J to 0 bases, leaving 2 bases not matched to a gene. CDR3 size: 16 residues. The germline gives CDR1 SGHRS, CDR2 YFSETQ. CDR3 residues: CASSLAGQGSTDTQYF. The CDR3 DNA reads as TGCGCCAGCAGCTTGGCGGGACAGGGCAGCACAGATACGCAGTATTTT.

The J gene is TRBJ1-1, the V gene TRBV11-2; D gene ambiguous. Germline values: CDR1 SGHAT, CDR2 FQNNGV. CDR3 length equals 14 residues. V was cut by 5 bases and J by 1 base, with 11 bases left in between. The CDR3 region is CASSTDTPNTEAFF. As DNA, the CDR3 is TGTGCCAGCAGCACAGACACCCCGAACACTGAAGCTTTCTTT.

This chain uses TRBV5-1 with TRBJ2-7, with a weak D call TRBD2 (6 bases). Germline V gene sequence: CDR1 SGHRS, CDR2 YFSETQ. The CDR3 is 12 residues long. V lost 5 bases to trimming and J lost 3 bases, with 9 bases between them. CDR3 sequence (DNA): TGCGCCAGCAGAGCGGAGGGCTACGAGCAGTACTTC. Its translation: CASRAEGYEQYF.

V and J are TRBV5-1 and TRBJ1-1, with 7 bases fitting TRBD1. CDR1 is SGHRS and CDR2 is YFSETQ in the germline V gene. V gave up 4 bases and J gave up 7 bases; unmatched junction bases: 7. This CDR3 is 13 amino acids long. As DNA, the CDR3 is TGCGCCAGCAGCGGAGGGACAGCCTATGAAGCTTTCTTT. The encoded protein is CASSGGTAYEAFF.

The chain joins TRBV7-9 to TRBJ2-1, with D possibly being TRBD1 (6 bases). Looked up from germline, CDR1 is SEHNR and CDR2 is FQNEAQ (reference sequence). The V and J ends lost 7 bases and 0 bases respectively, with 19 bases between them. The CDR3 loop spans 17 amino acids. In DNA, the CDR3 is TGTGCCAGCAACCTAGGTTCGGGACAAAGCTCCTACAATGAGCAGTTCTTC. Protein: CASNLGSGQSSYNEQFF.

The gene calls are TRBV13 and TRBJ2-2, with a possible D match to TRBD1 (5 bases). This CDR3 has 13 amino acids. V was clipped by 8 bases and J by 4 bases, with 11 bases between them. CDR1 and CDR2 (germline): PRHDT, FYEKMQ (reference sequence). The CDR3 is CASHSRGTGELFF. The CDR3 region has the DNA TGTGCCAGCCATTCTAGGGGCACCGGGGAGCTGTTTTTT.

This rearrangement joins TRBV7-9 to TRBJ1-4; no reliable D call. Germline CDR1 reads SEHNR; CDR2 reads FQNEAQ (reference sequence). V was clipped by 3 bases and J by 8 bases, with 10 bases between them. CDR3 size: 13 residues. This CDR3 is CASSFALGEKLFF. The DNA for the CDR3 is TGTGCCAGCAGCTTCGCTCTGGGGGAAAAACTGTTTTTT.

The chain links TRBV28 to TRBJ2-3, with no clear D. Looked up from germline, CDR1 is MDHEN and CDR2 is SYDVKM. CDR3 length: 15 amino acids. V gave up 5 bases and J gave up 2 bases, with 14 bases separating them. CDR3: CASSRAGDNTDTQYF. CDR3 DNA: TGTGCCAGCAGTCGGGCAGGCGACAACACAGATACGCAGTATTTT. The complete variable domain, with remaining parts taken from reference TRBV28 and TRBJ2-3, reads DVKVTQSSRYLVKRTGEKVFLECVQDMDHENMFWYRQDPGLGLRLIYFSYDVKMKEKGDIPEGYSVSREKKERFSLILESASTNQTSMYLCASSRAGDNTDTQYFGPGTRLTVL.

The chain couples TRBV9 to TRBJ1-1, with D maybe TRBD1 (5 bases). CDR1 is SGDLS, CDR2 YYNGEE, per germline. V shed 0 bases and J shed 1 base, with 10 bases lying between them. This CDR3 comprises 15 residues. In DNA, the CDR3 is TGTGCCAGCAGCGTAGGTCTGGGGACGAACACTGAAGCTTTCTTT. Translation gives CASSVGLGTNTEAFF.

V and J are TRBV18 and TRBJ2-4; 7 bases agree with TRBD1. V shed 2 bases, J shed 0 bases, and the junction held 19 bases outside the gene matches. Looked up from germline, CDR1 is KGHSH and CDR2 is LQKENI. The CDR3 extends over 21 amino acids. CDR3 sequence (DNA): TGTGCCAGCTCACCAAGAAGGACAGGCGAACATTCTAGAGTAGCCAAAAACATTCAGTACTTC. Protein product: CASSPRRTGEHSRVAKNIQYF.

V is TRBV7-6 and J is TRBJ2-2; perhaps TRBD2 as D (5 bases). V was clipped by 5 bases and J by 5 bases, with 18 bases between them. The CDR3 spans 16 residues. CDR1 is SGHVS and CDR2 is FNYEAQ in the germline V gene. CDR3 sequence: CASSPASQSVTGELFF. For the CDR3, the DNA is TGTGCCAGCAGCCCCGCTAGCCAAAGCGTAACCGGGGAGCTGTTTTTT.

The CDR3 DNA sequence: TGTGCCACCTATTCACTCAGGGGGCGACTGGGCGAGCAGTACTTC. This encodes CATYSLRGRLGEQYF. The V call is TRBV27, the J call TRBJ2-7, with 8 bases aligning to TRBD1. Germline CDR1 reads MNHEY; CDR2 reads SMNVEV (reference sequence). V lost 10 bases, J lost 6 bases, and 17 bases stayed unmatched. The CDR3 runs to 15 residues.

The chain joins TRBV14 to TRBJ2-1; 8 bases align to TRBD2. The ends lost 5 bases at V and 9 bases at J; junction bases unmatched: 12. There are 15 residues in the CDR3. Germline values: CDR1 SGHDN, CDR2 FVKESK. This CDR3 is CASSTRPSAGVEQFF. CDR3 nucleotides: TGTGCCAGCAGCACCCGGCCCTCAGCGGGGGTTGAGCAGTTCTTC.

J is TRBJ2-7 and V is TRBV6-1; 12 nucleotides agree with TRBD2. V lost 6 bases, J lost 1 base, and 4 bases stayed unmatched. In germline, CDR1 is MNHNS, CDR2 SASEGT. The CDR3 has 15 residues. The CDR3 reads CASSSLAGGSYEQYF. CDR3 DNA: TGTGCCAGCAGCTCCCTAGCGGGAGGGTCCTACGAGCAGTACTTC.